The table lists the clone carrying this TCR beta chain with many counts. This sample was included in a study of beta chain features in type 1 diabetes. Every isolated RNA sample was fully reverse transcribed, so sequencing captured expressed TCRB transcripts. Produced via immunoSEQ multiplex PCR; TCRdb's table is partial and in-frame only. Of about 230,000 clones listed, around 9.6% were seen once; the top ten hold about 0.037%. Germline V lookup: CDR1 SEHNR, CDR2 FQNEAQ (reference sequence). The CDR3 extends over 16 amino acids. Trimming pared 3 bases from V and 0 bases from J, leaving 9 bases between.

The source material was naive CD4+ T cells from blood. The receptor comes from a woman aged 18-29 years in good health. The rearrangement joins TRBV7-9 to TRBJ2-6; D may be TRBD1 (6 bases). The CDR3 coding sequence is TGTGCCAGCAGCTTGTTGGACAGCTCTGGGGCCAACGTCCTGACTTTC. Residues: CASSLLDSSGANVLTF.